The 30 T cell receptor beta chains below all came from one sample that was sequenced in a study of blood T cell repertoires in COVID-19. Libraries were prepared by immunoSEQ multiplex PCR; TCRdb keeps only in-frame clonotypes and omits some of them. In the table there are over 25,000 clones, over 75% of which are singletons. Source material: peripheral blood. Receptors originate from a woman aged 55 to 70 with active COVID-19.

This rearrangement joins TRBV10-3 to TRBJ2-3, with 8 bases lining up with TRBD2. CDR3 length equals 14 residues. Per germline, CDR1 ENHRY and CDR2 SYGVKD. Trimming removed 8 bases from V and 2 bases from J; junction bases left unmatched: 6. CDR3 sequence (DNA): TGTGCCATCGGCCGGGGGGGCGTCACAGATACGCAGTATTTT. This sequence encodes CAIGRGGVTDTQYF.

The gene calls are TRBV27 and TRBJ2-1; 8 bases fit TRBD2. This CDR3 is 15 amino acids long. Germline CDR1 is MNHEY and CDR2 is SMNVEV (reference sequence). Unmatched junction bases numbered 9, after V lost 3 bases and J lost 8 bases. The chain's CDR3 is CASSFPGLARYEQFF. The CDR3 nucleotides are TGTGCCAGCAGTTTTCCCGGACTAGCCCGCTATGAGCAGTTCTTC.

The chain recombines TRBV10-2 with TRBJ2-7; a weak D match, TRBD2 (6 bases). With 6 bases removed from V and 1 base from J, the gap between germline ends came to 7 bases. Germline CDR1 and CDR2: WSHSY and SAAADI. The CDR3 spans 12 residues. The CDR3 bases are TGCGCCAGCAGCGGGACTTCCTACGAGCAGTACTTC. This encodes CASSGTSYEQYF.

The chain links TRBV7-9 to TRBJ2-2, with D perhaps matching TRBD2 (5 bases). Germline assignment: CDR1 SEHNR and CDR2 FQNEAQ (reference sequence). This CDR3 comprises 16 residues. Trimming left V 2 bases short and J 2 bases short, with 12 bases between. The CDR3 spells CASSLPSLANTGELFF. CDR3 coding DNA: TGTGCCAGCAGCTTACCCTCCCTAGCAAACACCGGGGAGCTGTTTTTT.

On this clone itself: The sample has other DNA sequences that encode this CDR3 too. The chain is built from TRBV12-3 or TRBV12-4 and TRBJ2-3, with D unclear. V was pared by 5 bases and J by 1 base, with 4 bases between. The CDR3 consists of 12 residues. CDR3 sequence: CASSRGTDTQYF. The CDR3 DNA sequence: TGTGCCAGCAGTAGAGGCACAGATACGCAGTATTTT.

The chain has TRBV19 and TRBJ2-7, with D possibly matching TRBD1 (5 bases). This CDR3 spans 15 amino acids. The germline V gene has CDR1 LNHDA and CDR2 SQIVND (reference sequence). V was pared by 3 bases and J by 2 bases, with 14 bases between. As DNA, the CDR3 is TGTGCCAGTAGTATGGGGTCGGCAGGGCCCTACGAGCAGTACTTC. It yields the protein CASSMGSAGPYEQYF.

This clone was detected only once. The chain uses TRBV5-4 and TRBJ2-6, with 7 bases matching TRBD1. The CDR3 is made up of 17 amino acids. The germline CDR1 and CDR2 sequences are SGHNT and YYREEE (reference sequence). J was trimmed by 0 bases and V by 1 base; bases with no gene match: 4. DNA for the CDR3: TGTGCCAGCAGCTTGAACAGGGGCCCCTCTGGGGCCAACGTCCTGACTTTC. It translates to CASSLNRGPSGANVLTF.

This clone was seen only once. V gene TRBV5-1 combines with J gene TRBJ1-1; 7 bases line up with TRBD1. The J segment lost 0 bases and the V segment lost 4 bases, leaving 9 bases of the junction unmatched. The CDR3 runs to 16 residues. In germline, CDR1 is SGHRS, CDR2 YFSETQ. The CDR3 bases are TGCGCCAGCAGCACCTCGACAGGGCTGATGAACACTGAAGCTTTCTTT. This translates into CASSTSTGLMNTEAFF. Based on the CDR3 plus reference TRBV5-1 and TRBJ1-1, the full variable domain is KAGVTQTPRYLIKTRGQQVTLSCSPISGHRSVSWYQQTPGQGLQFLFEYFSETQRNKGNFPGRFSGRQFSNSRSEMNVSTLELGDSALYLCASSTSTGLMNTEAFFGQGTRLTVV.

The chain has TRBV30 and TRBJ2-2, with 7 bases aligning to TRBD1. Losses at the gene ends were 3 bases for V and 5 bases for J; bases not matched to a gene: 15. Germline CDR1 and CDR2: GTSNPN and SVGIG (reference sequence). CDR3 length: 17 residues. CDR3 sequence reads: CAWRKDRLPKETGELFF. The DNA for the CDR3 is TGTGCCTGGAGAAAGGACAGGCTCCCCAAGGAGACCGGGGAGCTGTTTTTT.

This rearrangement joins TRBV19 to TRBJ2-1; TRBD2 aligns across 7 bases. Germline trimming cut 7 bases from V and 5 bases from J; bases unmatched to any gene: 8. The CDR3 contains 14 residues. Germline CDR1 is LNHDA and CDR2 is SQIVND (reference sequence). The CDR3 DNA reads TGTGCCAGTATTCAAAGCGGGGATAACAATGAGCAGTTCTTC. Translated: CASIQSGDNNEQFF.

The sample holds one count of this clone. The rearrangement uses TRBV18 and TRBJ2-2, with 10 bases identical to TRBD2. The CDR3 is 18 amino acids. V shed 3 bases, J shed 3 bases, and the junction held 10 bases outside the gene matches. The germline V gene has CDR1 KGHSH and CDR2 LQKENI. The CDR3 DNA reads TGTGCCAGCTCACCGGACCTAGCGGGAGTCTTTTACACCGGGGAGCTGTTTTTT. Translating gives CASSPDLAGVFYTGELFF.

This chain uses TRBV5-1 with TRBJ2-3, with TRBD2 matching over 10 bases. V was clipped by 4 bases and J by 2 bases; unmatched bases: 4. There are 15 residues in the CDR3. Per germline, CDR1 SGHRS and CDR2 YFSETQ. For the CDR3, the DNA is TGCGCCAGCAGCCGGACTAGCGGCTTCACAGATACGCAGTATTTT. Translating gives CASSRTSGFTDTQYF.

The chain combines TRBV5-3 with TRBJ2-7; no reliable D call. TRBV5-3 is placed among ORFs of uncertain function. The V and J ends lost 4 bases and 0 bases respectively, with 5 bases between them. The CDR3 runs 12 residues. The CDR3 region is CARSPVSYEQYF. The CDR3 DNA reads TGTGCCAGAAGCCCAGTCTCCTACGAGCAGTACTTC.

The chain links TRBV21-1 to TRBJ2-5; the table's D call of TRBD1 was not tested on the DNA. TRBV21-1 is a pseudogene segment. CDR3 size: 15 residues. The CDR3 nucleotides read TGTGCCAGCGGGACGGACAGGGTCATCCAAGAGACCCAGTACTTC. Protein product: CASGTDRVIQETQYF.

V usage is TRBV7-2 and J usage is TRBJ2-5, with a weak D call TRBD1 (7 bases). CDR1 is SGHTA, CDR2 FQGNSA, per germline. V dropped 5 bases and J dropped 2 bases, with 15 bases sitting between them. The CDR3 has 15 residues. The CDR3 is CASSRQTGRQETQYF. CDR3 DNA sequence: TGTGCCAGCAGCCGTCAGACAGGGAGGCAAGAGACCCAGTACTTC. Full variable domain (rest looked up from reference TRBV7-2 and TRBJ2-5): GAGVSQSPSNKVTEKGKDVELRCDPISGHTALYWYRQSLGQGLEFLIYFQGNSAPDKSGLPSDRFSAERTGGSVSTLTIQRTQQEDSAVYLCASSRQTGRQETQYFGPGTRLLVL.

The V gene is TRBV28, the J gene TRBJ2-1, with TRBD2 matching over 11 bases. CDR1 and CDR2 (germline): MDHEN, SYDVKM. This CDR3 comprises 15 residues. Trimming at V came to 2 bases and at J to 12 bases, leaving 9 bases not matched to a gene. The CDR3 DNA reads as TGTGCCAGCAGTTTACTAGCGGGAGGTGGTTTGGGGCAGTTCTTC. Translation: CASSLLAGGGLGQFF.

The rearrangement joins TRBV7-9 to TRBJ2-5; 9 bases are a match to TRBD2. The ends lost 2 bases at V and 5 bases at J; junction bases unmatched: 12. The germline CDR1 and CDR2 sequences are SEHNR and FQNEAQ (reference sequence). The CDR3 is 17 residues long. CDR3 sequence reads: CASSLLAKAGGYETQYF. CDR3 nucleotide sequence: TGTGCCAGCAGCTTATTAGCGAAAGCGGGAGGCTACGAGACCCAGTACTTC.

The sample holds a few counts of this clone. The chain joins TRBV28 to TRBJ2-2; 11 bases line up with TRBD2. Germline values: CDR1 MDHEN, CDR2 SYDVKM. The CDR3 loop spans 16 amino acids. With 10 bases clipped from V and 1 base from J, the junction kept 8 bases outside the gene matches. CDR3 nucleotides: TGTGCCATAAAAGAGACTAGCGGGAAGAACACCGGGGAGCTGTTTTTT. Its translation is CAIKETSGKNTGELFF.

This clone was seen a single time. CDR3 in amino acids: CASGRSGGGQETQYF. The CDR3 DNA follows: TGTGCTAGTGGCAGATCAGGGGGCGGGCAAGAGACCCAGTACTTC. This chain joins TRBV12-5 and TRBJ2-5, with 8 nucleotides matching TRBD1. Losses at the gene ends were 6 bases for V and 2 bases for J; bases not matched to a gene: 8. The CDR3 totals 15 residues. The germline V gene encodes CDR1 LGHNT and CDR2 FRNRAP.

V usage is TRBV11-2 and J usage is TRBJ2-2; TRBD2 agrees at 9 bases. The germline V gene has CDR1 SGHAT and CDR2 FQNNGV. This CDR3 region has 17 residues. V dropped 5 bases and J dropped 6; count of bases not matched to a gene: 13. This CDR3 is CASSPTSGPTEPGELFF. DNA for the CDR3: TGTGCCAGCAGCCCAACTAGCGGGCCGACAGAACCCGGGGAGCTGTTTTTT. The entire variable domain, with the rest obtained from reference TRBV11-2 and TRBJ2-2, is as follows: EAGVAQSPRYKIIEKRQSVAFWCNPISGHATLYWYQQILGQGPKLLIQFQNNGVVDDSQLPKDRFSAERLKGVDSTLKIQPAKLEDSAVYLCASSPTSGPTEPGELFFGEGSRLTVL.

The rearrangement uses TRBV19 and TRBJ2-1; the match to TRBD2 covers 8 bases. Trimming cost V 6 bases and J 4 bases; bases outside gene matches: 11. The length of the CDR3 is 16 residues. Per the germline V gene, CDR1 is LNHDA and CDR2 is SQIVND (reference sequence). CDR3 sequence (DNA): TGTGCCAGTAGCCCAGGAGGACTAGCCGCTTACAATGAGCAGTTCTTC. Amino acids: CASSPGGLAAYNEQFF.

V usage is TRBV28 and J usage is TRBJ2-1; the match to TRBD2 covers 9 bases. Germline trimming cut 7 bases from V and 9 bases from J; bases unmatched to any gene: 7. This CDR3 region has 13 residues. CDR1 and CDR2 (germline): MDHEN, SYDVKM. This CDR3 is CASTGLARFEQFF. As DNA, the CDR3 is TGTGCCAGCACCGGACTAGCGAGGTTTGAGCAGTTCTTC.

The chain is built from TRBV19 and TRBJ2-1; D perhaps matches TRBD2 (5 bases). The V end lost 5 bases, the J end lost 6 bases, and 17 bases lay between the germline ends. This CDR3 is built from 15 residues. Germline-derived CDR1 and CDR2 are LNHDA and SQIVND (reference sequence). As DNA, the CDR3 is TGTGCCAGTAGTGGGAGCAGTGGCTGGGGCAATGAGCAGTTCTTC. Translated: CASSGSSGWGNEQFF.

The CDR3 bases are TGTGCCAGCAGCCAAGATTCCTGGGCCCCCAGGGCCCACAATGAGCAGTTCTTC. This gives the protein CASSQDSWAPRAHNEQFF. V is TRBV3-1 (or the pseudogene TRBV3-2) and J is TRBJ2-1; D is possibly TRBD1 (5 bases). There are 18 residues in the CDR3. With 0 bases removed from V and 5 bases from J, the gap between germline ends came to 20 bases. CDR1 is LGHDT, CDR2 YNNKEL, per germline (reference sequence).

The rearrangement uses TRBV7-2 and TRBJ2-1, with a weak D call TRBD1 (6 bases). CDR1 and CDR2 (germline): SGHTA, FQGNSA. Deletions cut 1 base from V and 4 bases from J, with 8 bases between. CDR3 size: 14 residues. CDR3 nucleotides: TGTGCCAGCAGCTTAGGAGGGGGTTACAATGAGCAGTTCTTC. Its protein product is CASSLGGGYNEQFF. The full variable domain, its missing parts supplied by reference TRBV7-2 and TRBJ2-1, is GAGVSQSPSNKVTEKGKDVELRCDPISGHTALYWYRQSLGQGLEFLIYFQGNSAPDKSGLPSDRFSAERTGGSVSTLTIQRTQQEDSAVYLCASSLGGGYNEQFFGPGTRLTVL.

This chain links TRBV7-3 with TRBJ2-3, with D tentatively TRBD2 (6 bases). This CDR3 region has 17 residues. The V end was cut by 5 bases, the J end by 1 base, with 19 bases between. Germline V gene lookup returns CDR1 SGHTA and CDR2 FQGTGA. In DNA form, the CDR3 reads TGTGCCAGCAGCGCCTTTTCCGGGACTGAAGGCACAGATACGCAGTATTTT. It yields the protein CASSAFSGTEGTDTQYF.

The gene calls are TRBV10-3 and TRBJ2-5; possible D gene TRBD2, 6 bases. The CDR3 covers 15 residues. Germline assignment: CDR1 ENHRY and CDR2 SYGVKD. The V end lost 5 bases, the J end lost 1 base, and 14 bases lay between the germline ends. CDR3 residues: CAISPAWGGQETQYF. CDR3 sequence (DNA): TGTGCCATCAGTCCCGCTTGGGGAGGCCAAGAGACCCAGTACTTC.

In its sample, this clone is medium-sized (0.01 to 0.1%). The V call is TRBV5-1, the J call TRBJ2-7; 10 positions match TRBD2. Losses at the gene ends were 5 bases for V and 2 bases for J; bases not matched to a gene: 7. Germline V CDR1 and CDR2: SGHRS, YFSETQ. This CDR3 contains 15 residues. CDR3 protein: CASRPGLAEAYEQYF. As DNA, the CDR3 is TGCGCCAGCAGACCAGGACTAGCGGAAGCCTACGAGCAGTACTTC.

This chain links TRBV5-1 with TRBJ2-5; D might be TRBD2 (7 bases). Between the trimmed V and J ends, which lost 0 bases and 5 bases, there was a span of 14 bases. CDR1 SGHRS and CDR2 YFSETQ come from the germline V gene. The CDR3 is 15 amino acids. Here the CDR3 DNA reads TGCGCCAGCAGCTTGGACGGGGGGACATTTGAGACCCAGTACTTC. This gives the protein CASSLDGGTFETQYF.

This clone has a single count. The chain carries TRBV27 and TRBJ2-1, with TRBD2 matching 9 bases. The germline gives CDR1 MNHEY, CDR2 SMNVEV (reference sequence). J lost 8 bases, V lost 6 bases, and 5 bases had no gene match. CDR3 size: 13 residues. CDR3: CASSFSGRYEQFF. The CDR3 region has the DNA TGTGCCAGCAGCTTTAGCGGGAGATATGAGCAGTTCTTC.